A single sample is the source of the 30 T cell receptor beta chains below, sequenced in a study of CD8 T cells in ankylosing spondylitis. TCRdb fed the 5' RACE reads into MiXCR, producing one record per CDR3 protein. The sample has roughly 220,000 distinct CDR3 sequences, under 12% seen once. Sample: blood, either unsorted or a sorted T cell fraction (not recorded which). All receptors come from a male donor with ankylosing spondylitis or in good health (not recorded which).

This clonotype was seen only a few times. This CDR3 is CASSPLTGGPTDTQYF. CDR3 DNA: TGTGCCAGCAGTCCCCTGACAGGGGGTCCTACAGATACGCAGTATTTT. This chain joins TRBV27 and TRBJ2-3, with 9 bases fitting TRBD1. The junction had 9 bases not matched to a gene; V was cut back by 5 bases and J by 3 bases. The CDR3 runs 16 residues. Germline assignment: CDR1 MNHEY and CDR2 SMNVEV (reference sequence).

This clonotype was seen many times. This chain joins TRBV12-3 or TRBV12-4 and TRBJ2-7; D might be TRBD2 (6 bases). Trimming removed 2 bases at V and 6 bases at J, with 8 bases between. The CDR3 spans 12 residues. In DNA form, the CDR3 reads TGTGCCAGCAGTTTATGGGGGGTCGAGCAGTACTTC. Protein: CASSLWGVEQYF.

This clonotype was seen many times. J is TRBJ1-1 and V is TRBV15; no clear D gene. Per germline, CDR1 LNHNV and CDR2 YYDKDF (reference sequence). Trimming cost V 3 bases and J 3 bases, with 20 bases left between them. There are 17 residues in the CDR3. CDR3 amino acids: CATSRYGRRTGDTEAFF. CDR3 bases: TGTGCCACCAGCAGGTATGGACGGCGGACCGGGGACACTGAAGCTTTCTTT.

This clonotype was found many times. V and J are TRBV24-1 and TRBJ2-1, with a weak D call TRBD2 (5 bases). V gave up 5 bases and J gave up 4 bases, with 5 bases separating them. This CDR3 has 12 residues. CDR1 KGHDR and CDR2 SFDVKD come from the germline V gene. The CDR3 spells CATSAGYNEQFF. The CDR3 DNA is TGTGCCACCAGTGCGGGGTACAATGAGCAGTTCTTC.

At least ten counts were recorded for this clonotype. In DNA form, the CDR3 reads TGTGCCAGCAGTGCAGGGAAGCAGTTCTTC. Translation gives CASSAGKQFF. The chain has TRBV2 and TRBJ2-1; possible D gene TRBD1, 5 bases. Trimming left V 4 bases short and J 11 bases short, with 6 bases between. This CDR3 has 10 amino acids. Germline V gene sequence: CDR1 SNHLY, CDR2 FYNNEI. Variable domain in full (rest from reference TRBV2 and TRBJ2-1): EPEVTQTPSHQVTQMGQEVILRCVPISNHLYFYWYRQILGQKVEFLVSFYNNEISEKSEIFDDQFSVERPDGSNFTLKIRSTKLEDSAMYFCASSAGKQFFGPGTRLTVL.

This clonotype was picked up many times. The chain's CDR3 is CSARDLRGGGNTQYF. As DNA, the CDR3 is TGCAGTGCTAGAGATCTGCGCGGGGGCGGGAATACGCAGTATTTT. The chain recombines TRBV20-1 with TRBJ2-3; D is possibly TRBD2 (7 bases). V lost 0 bases to trimming and J lost 7 bases, with 17 bases between them. CDR1 is DFQATT and CDR2 is SNEGSKA in the germline V gene (reference sequence). This CDR3 contains 15 residues.

This clonotype was found a few times. The V call is TRBV27, the J call TRBJ1-2, with D possibly matching TRBD1 (6 bases). Germline V CDR1 and CDR2: MNHEY, SMNVEV (reference sequence). The CDR3 spans 13 residues. The V gene lost 6 bases and the J gene lost 5 bases, with 13 bases spanning the gap. CDR3 sequence reads: CASSYRVGYGYTF. CDR3 sequence (DNA): TGTGCCAGCAGCTACAGGGTGGGGTATGGCTACACCTTC.

This clonotype was recorded at least ten times. The chain is built from TRBV7-8 and TRBJ2-7, with D perhaps TRBD2 (7 bases). Per germline, CDR1 SGHVS and CDR2 FQNEAQ. The V end was cut by 0 bases, the J end by 1 base, with 16 bases between. The CDR3 covers 17 residues. The CDR3 DNA follows: TGTGCCAGCAGCTTAGCAGGGGGGGGCGTCCTATCCTACGAGCAGTACTTC. It codes for CASSLAGGGVLSYEQYF.

The J gene is TRBJ2-1, the V gene TRBV5-1; tentatively, D is TRBD2 (5 bases). Germline V lookup: CDR1 SGHRS, CDR2 YFSETQ. V was shortened by 4 bases and J by 7 bases, with 12 bases between the two germline ends. This CDR3 spans 13 amino acids. The CDR3 here is CASSTPRGNEQFF. The DNA of the CDR3 is TGCGCCAGCAGCACCCCTCGGGGAAATGAGCAGTTCTTC.

The chain links TRBV7-9 to TRBJ2-1; 8 bases match TRBD2. Per the germline V gene, CDR1 is SEHNR and CDR2 is FQNEAQ (reference sequence). V lost 3 bases and J lost 6; bases outside the gene matches: 7. CDR3 length: 15 residues. CDR3 nucleotides: TGTGCCAGCAGCTTCACAGCGGGGGCCGTCAATGAGCAGTTCTTC. Translation: CASSFTAGAVNEQFF.

This clonotype was detected ten times or more. The V call is TRBV27, the J call TRBJ1-1; no clear D gene. V lost 5 bases, J lost 1 base, and 14 bases lay in between. CDR1 MNHEY and CDR2 SMNVEV come from the germline V gene (reference sequence). The CDR3 has 15 residues. DNA of the CDR3: TGTGCCAGCAGTCCCAGACCCTCAGGGAACACTGAAGCTTTCTTT. Its protein is CASSPRPSGNTEAFF.

This clonotype showed up many times. The gene calls are TRBV3-1 and TRBJ2-7, with D possibly matching TRBD1 (6 bases). Germline V gene data show CDR1 as LGHDT and CDR2 as YNNKEL (reference sequence). The CDR3 runs to 14 residues. V gave up 0 bases and J gave up 5 bases, with 11 bases separating them. The CDR3 nucleotides are TGTGCCAGCAGCCAAGAACCAGGGGACCACGAGCAGTACTTC. Protein sequence: CASSQEPGDHEQYF.

This clonotype has ten or more counts. The chain recombines TRBV24-1 with TRBJ2-2; 9 nucleotides match TRBD1. The CDR3 sequence is 16 residues long. Per the germline V gene, CDR1 is KGHDR and CDR2 is SFDVKD. The junction had 9 bases not matched to a gene; V was cut back by 4 bases and J by 7 bases. The CDR3 DNA is TGTGCCACCAGTGACCGGGACAGGGAGGCTATCGGGGAGCTGTTTTTT. Translated: CATSDRDREAIGELFF.

This clonotype was counted many times. V gene TRBV5-1 combines with J gene TRBJ1-1, with D hard to call. The germline V gene has CDR1 SGHRS and CDR2 YFSETQ. This CDR3 has 15 residues. Trimming stripped 1 base from V and 1 base from J, with 11 bases between. In nucleotides, the CDR3 is TGCGCCAGCAGCTTGACAACGGTTAAGAACACTGAAGCTTTCTTT. Protein: CASSLTTVKNTEAFF. The full variable domain, its missing parts supplied by reference TRBV5-1 and TRBJ1-1, is KAGVTQTPRYLIKTRGQQVTLSCSPISGHRSVSWYQQTPGQGLQFLFEYFSETQRNKGNFPGRFSGRQFSNSRSEMNVSTLELGDSALYLCASSLTTVKNTEAFFGQGTRLTVV.

The V gene is TRBV5-1, the J gene TRBJ1-1; perhaps TRBD1 as D (6 bases). The germline V gene encodes CDR1 SGHRS and CDR2 YFSETQ. V was pared by 3 bases and J by 4 bases, with 13 bases between. The CDR3 runs to 14 residues. CDR3 protein: CASSWQGSGTEAFF. CDR3 coding DNA: TGCGCCAGCAGCTGGCAGGGGAGCGGCACTGAAGCTTTCTTT.

The chain links TRBV25-1 to TRBJ2-5; TRBD2 aligns across 9 bases. Germline V CDR1 and CDR2: MGHDK, SYGVNS. Trimming took 3 bases from V and 5 from J; bases not matched to a gene: 7. CDR3 size: 15 residues. CDR3 DNA: TGTGCCAGCAGTGAGGTAGCGGGGGCGGGGGAGACCCAGTACTTC. Protein sequence: CASSEVAGAGETQYF.

This clonotype has ten or more counts. The rearrangement joins TRBV5-1 to TRBJ2-7, with D maybe TRBD1 (5 bases). Germline V gives CDR1 SGHRS, CDR2 YFSETQ. There are 16 residues in the CDR3. V lost 4 bases and J 2 bases, leaving 19 bases between the germline ends. CDR3 amino acids: CASSLQKTAAPYEQYF. The CDR3 nucleotides are TGCGCCAGCAGCCTACAAAAGACAGCCGCCCCCTACGAGCAGTACTTC. The full variable domain, its missing parts supplied by reference TRBV5-1 and TRBJ2-7, is KAGVTQTPRYLIKTRGQQVTLSCSPISGHRSVSWYQQTPGQGLQFLFEYFSETQRNKGNFPGRFSGRQFSNSRSEMNVSTLELGDSALYLCASSLQKTAAPYEQYFGPGTRLTVT.

The gene calls are TRBV28 and TRBJ2-3, with D tentatively TRBD1 (6 bases). The CDR3 is made up of 14 amino acids. V lost 2 bases to trimming and J lost 12 bases, with 18 bases between them. Germline CDR1 and CDR2: MDHEN and SYDVKM. CDR3 loop: CASSLKTGPLPQYF. CDR3 sequence (DNA): TGTGCCAGCAGTTTAAAGACAGGCCCCCTTCCTCAGTATTTT.

This clonotype was seen at least ten times. The V and J genes are TRBV20-1 and TRBJ1-5; 11 bases align to TRBD1. V gave up 3 bases and J gave up 7 bases; unmatched junction bases: 8. Germline V CDR1 and CDR2: DFQATT, SNEGSKA (reference sequence). This CDR3 comprises 15 residues. CDR3 amino acids: CSASSGQGAGQPQHF. The DNA for the CDR3 is TGCAGTGCTAGCTCAGGACAGGGGGCAGGGCAGCCCCAGCATTTT.

The rearrangement uses TRBV20-1 and TRBJ2-2; 10 nucleotides match TRBD2. CDR1 and CDR2 (germline): DFQATT, SNEGSKA (reference sequence). The CDR3 length is 15 residues. V shed 6 bases and J 5 bases; nucleotides not matched to a gene: 9. As DNA, the CDR3 is TGCAGTGCCTCCGAAGCGGGGGGGCCGACCGGGGAGCTGTTTTTT. Translated, it gives CSASEAGGPTGELFF.

In this sample, this clonotype turned up a few times. This rearrangement joins TRBV18 to TRBJ2-1, with 11 bases that match TRBD1. The CDR3 spans 16 residues. Unmatched junction bases numbered 8, after V lost 10 bases and J lost 0 bases. Looked up from germline, CDR1 is KGHSH and CDR2 is LQKENI. CDR3 nucleotide sequence: TGTGCCACCAGGCGGGACAGGGGGAGCTCCTACAATGAGCAGTTCTTC. It yields the protein CATRRDRGSSYNEQFF.

Comment on this clonotype: A read error is possible here, since a much larger clone lies one base away. The rearrangement uses TRBV5-1 and TRBJ2-3; no clear D. V lost 4 bases and J 0 bases, leaving 12 bases between the germline ends. The length of the CDR3 is 15 residues. The germline V gene encodes CDR1 SGHRS and CDR2 YFSETQ. CDR3 nucleotide sequence: TGCGCCAGCAGCATGGATCAGGCTAGCACAGATACGCAGTATTTT. It yields the protein CASSMDQASTDTQYF.

This clonotype appeared a few times. The CDR3 here is CASHQDRGMEYF. In DNA form, the CDR3 reads TGTGCCAGCCATCAGGACAGGGGAATGGAGTACTTC. This rearrangement joins TRBV28 to TRBJ2-7, with 9 bases aligning to TRBD1. Unmatched junction bases numbered 10, after V lost 8 bases and J lost 11 bases. The CDR3 runs to 12 residues. Germline V lookup: CDR1 MDHEN, CDR2 SYDVKM.

V gene TRBV5-1 combines with J gene TRBJ2-7; tentatively, D is TRBD2 (6 bases). The V and J ends lost 7 bases and 3 bases respectively, with 14 bases between them. The CDR3 is made up of 13 amino acids. The germline V gene has CDR1 SGHRS and CDR2 YFSETQ. CDR3 sequence: CASGDAGGYEQYF. The CDR3 DNA sequence: TGCGCCAGCGGCGACGCCGGGGGCTACGAGCAGTACTTC.

This clonotype appeared many times. The chain combines TRBV20-1 with TRBJ2-5; D call uncertain. This CDR3 has 12 amino acids. Looked up from germline, CDR1 is DFQATT and CDR2 is SNEGSKA (reference sequence). The V end lost 4 bases, the J end lost 4 bases, and 10 bases lay between the germline ends. The CDR3 coding sequence is TGCAGTGCTAACCCACGGAGAGAGACCCAGTACTTC. Translated: CSANPRRETQYF.

This clonotype was recorded a few times. This sequence joins TRBV18 and TRBJ1-3; no firm D call. CDR1 and CDR2 (germline): KGHSH, LQKENI. With 1 base removed from V and 2 bases from J, the gap between germline ends came to 12 bases. CDR3 length: 16 residues. The CDR3 is CASSPLDVQPGNTIYF. The CDR3 DNA reads TGTGCCAGCTCACCACTGGACGTTCAGCCTGGAAACACCATATATTTT.

The gene calls are TRBV5-1 and TRBJ2-3, with 10 bases fitting TRBD2. The junction had 9 bases not matched to a gene; V was cut back by 3 bases and J by 2 bases. The CDR3 contains 17 residues. The V gene's germline CDR1 is SGHRS and CDR2 YFSETQ. The CDR3 DNA sequence: TGCGCCAGCAGCTCCCTCAGCGGGGGGGAAATCACAGATACGCAGTATTTT. This encodes CASSSLSGGEITDTQYF.

This clonotype was counted ten times or more. The rearrangement links TRBV5-1 to TRBJ2-1, with D perhaps matching TRBD1 or TRBD2 (6 bases each). Germline CDR1 reads SGHRS; CDR2 reads YFSETQ. The CDR3 consists of 15 residues. Trimming took off 1 base at V and 7 bases at J, with 15 bases between the two ends. The CDR3 region is CASSLLGGQENEQFF. DNA for the CDR3: TGCGCCAGCAGCTTGTTGGGGGGCCAGGAAAATGAGCAGTTCTTC.

This clonotype was seen ten or more times. The V gene is TRBV5-1, the J gene TRBJ1-1, with D tentatively TRBD1 (6 bases). The ends were cut back, 3 bases at V and 1 base at J, with 10 bases in the middle. The CDR3 runs 14 residues. In germline, CDR1 is SGHRS, CDR2 YFSETQ. In DNA, the CDR3 is TGCGCCAGCAGCTCGGACAGTTCGAACACTGAAGCTTTCTTT. Its translation is CASSSDSSNTEAFF.

The sample holds many counts of this clonotype. The V and J genes are TRBV20-1 and TRBJ2-5, with a possible D match to TRBD2 (6 bases). V was shortened by 0 bases and J by 1 base, with 9 bases between the two germline ends. CDR1 and CDR2 from the germline V gene are DFQATT and SNEGSKA (reference sequence). This CDR3 has 14 residues. CDR3 loop: CSARDLRGQETQYF. CDR3 DNA: TGCAGTGCTAGAGATTTGCGGGGCCAAGAGACCCAGTACTTC.